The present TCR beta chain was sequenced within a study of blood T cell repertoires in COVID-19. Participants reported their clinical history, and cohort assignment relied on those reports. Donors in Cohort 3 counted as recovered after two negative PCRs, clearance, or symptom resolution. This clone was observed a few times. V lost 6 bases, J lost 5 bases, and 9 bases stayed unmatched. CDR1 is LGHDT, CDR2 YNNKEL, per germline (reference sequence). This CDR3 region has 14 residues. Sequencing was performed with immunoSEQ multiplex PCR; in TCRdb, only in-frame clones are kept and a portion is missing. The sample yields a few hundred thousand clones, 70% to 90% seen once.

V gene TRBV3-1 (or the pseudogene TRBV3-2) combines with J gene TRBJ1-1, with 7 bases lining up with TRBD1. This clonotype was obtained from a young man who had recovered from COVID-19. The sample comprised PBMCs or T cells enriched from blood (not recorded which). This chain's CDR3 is CASRPRQGETEAFF. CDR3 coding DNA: TGTGCCAGCAGACCCCGACAGGGTGAGACTGAAGCTTTCTTT.